The 29 T cell receptor beta chains presented below share a single source sample, sequenced in a study of shared clonotypes between healthy human individuals. Using immunoSEQ multiplex PCR, the repertoire was profiled, and TCRdb retains in-frame clones only, with some absent. The profile shows 2 million to 2.5 million clones, over 90% of them singletons. Input material: naive CD4+ T cells from PBMCs. Indicated subset: CD45RA+ positively selected. The receptors here all came from a man aged 18 to 29 in good health. Some clones in this sample may be carry-over from other donors' samples.

In its sample, this clone was seen a few times. J is TRBJ2-1 and V is TRBV6-5; 9 bases fit TRBD1. V lost 4 bases, J lost 0 bases, and 1 base stayed unmatched. Per germline, CDR1 MNHEY and CDR2 SVGAGI. This CDR3 has 15 amino acids. The CDR3 nucleotides read TGTGCCAGCAGTTCGGGACAGGGCTCCTACAATGAGCAGTTCTTC. It encodes CASSSGQGSYNEQFF.

Regarding this clone: Other DNA sequences of this sample code for an identical CDR3. This chain joins TRBV30 and TRBJ1-2, with no clear D. The CDR3 runs 13 residues. Germline CDR1 and CDR2: GTSNPN and SVGIG (reference sequence). Trimming removed 3 bases at V and 0 bases at J, with 8 bases between. CDR3 sequence reads: CAWRPGTNYGYTF. CDR3 DNA: TGTGCCTGGAGGCCCGGGACTAACTATGGCTACACCTTC.

This chain joins TRBV4-1 and TRBJ1-1; TRBD1 aligns across 7 bases. The length of the CDR3 is 17 residues. CDR1 is MGHRA, CDR2 YSYEKL, per germline. Trimming removed 2 bases from V and 0 bases from J; junction bases left unmatched: 9. DNA for the CDR3: TGCGCCAGCAGCCAAAAACCCCGACAGGGTATGAACACTGAAGCTTTCTTT. Protein product: CASSQKPRQGMNTEAFF.

A remark on this clone: Additional DNA sequences in this sample encode the identical CDR3. The chain recombines TRBV6-1 with TRBJ1-1, with D unclear. CDR1 and CDR2 from the germline V gene are MNHNS and SASEGT. The CDR3 contains 13 residues. V lost 3 bases and J 1 base, leaving 6 bases between the germline ends. The CDR3, as DNA: TGTGCCAGCAGTGAGAGGGAGAACACTGAAGCTTTCTTT. This sequence encodes CASSERENTEAFF.

The chain is built from TRBV5-1 and TRBJ2-5; 7 nucleotides match TRBD1. Germline assignment: CDR1 SGHRS and CDR2 YFSETQ. The ends lost 4 bases at V and 1 base at J; junction bases unmatched: 4. CDR3 size: 14 residues. The CDR3 reads CASSRGQLQETQYF. The CDR3 DNA follows: TGCGCCAGCAGCCGGGGACAGCTCCAAGAGACCCAGTACTTC.

This chain links TRBV6-1 with TRBJ1-1; possibly TRBD1 for D (5 bases). The V end was cut by 6 bases, the J end by 1 base, with 15 bases between. The germline CDR1 and CDR2 sequences are MNHNS and SASEGT. The CDR3 has 15 amino acids. CDR3 sequence (DNA): TGTGCCAGCAGACTGACAGAAGCTAAGAACACTGAAGCTTTCTTT. It encodes CASRLTEAKNTEAFF.

V is TRBV7-9 and J is TRBJ2-1, with 11 bases matching TRBD2. This CDR3 region has 16 residues. Germline loops: CDR1 SEHNR, CDR2 FQNEAQ (reference sequence). Unmatched junction bases numbered 7, after V lost 4 bases and J lost 5 bases. DNA for the CDR3: TGTGCCAGCAGCTCTGTAGCGGGAGGGGCCCACAATGAGCAGTTCTTC. Translated, it gives CASSSVAGGAHNEQFF.

V is TRBV28 and J is TRBJ1-5; no firm D call. Trimming cost V 6 bases and J 9 bases, with 21 bases left between them. The CDR3 length is 15 residues. Germline CDR1 and CDR2: MDHEN and SYDVKM. CDR3 in amino acids: CASRGGVQRERPQHF. In nucleotides, the CDR3 is TGTGCCAGCAGGGGTGGAGTTCAGCGGGAGAGGCCCCAGCATTTT.

The J gene is TRBJ1-3, the V gene TRBV28, with D hard to call. The CDR3 sequence is 15 residues long. V was clipped by 3 bases and J by 0 bases, with 9 bases between them. Per germline, CDR1 MDHEN and CDR2 SYDVKM. This CDR3 reads CASSFGQRSGNTIYF. CDR3 nucleotides: TGTGCCAGCAGTTTCGGCCAGCGCTCTGGAAACACCATATATTTT. Full variable domain (outside the CDR3, taken from reference TRBV28 and TRBJ1-3): DVKVTQSSRYLVKRTGEKVFLECVQDMDHENMFWYRQDPGLGLRLIYFSYDVKMKEKGDIPEGYSVSREKKERFSLILESASTNQTSMYLCASSFGQRSGNTIYFGEGSWLTVV.

This sequence joins TRBV7-3 and TRBJ2-3; 8 positions agree with TRBD2. This CDR3 comprises 14 residues. Germline V lookup: CDR1 SGHTA, CDR2 FQGTGA. V shed 5 bases, J shed 6 bases, and the junction held 7 bases outside the gene matches. The CDR3 nucleotides read TGTGCCAGCAGCCCACAGACTAGCGCCGATACGCAGTATTTT. Amino acid sequence: CASSPQTSADTQYF.

This chain connects TRBV7-3 to TRBJ2-2, with 8 bases matching TRBD2. The CDR3 is 17 amino acids. After removal of 1 base from V and 6 bases from J, the junction contained 10 bases not matched to a gene. Germline V gene sequence: CDR1 SGHTA, CDR2 FQGTGA. In DNA, the CDR3 is TGTGCCAGCAGCTTAAGGGGACGAGCGGGAGTTGCCGGGGAGCTGTTTTTT. Its translation: CASSLRGRAGVAGELFF. Filled out from reference TRBV7-3 and TRBJ2-2, the complete variable domain reads GAGVSQTPSNKVTEKGKYVELRCDPISGHTALYWYRQSLGQGPEFLIYFQGTGAADDSGLPNDRFFAVRPEGSVSTLKIQRTERGDSAVYLCASSLRGRAGVAGELFFGEGSRLTVL.

As regards this clone: Distinct nucleotide sequences in the sample also encode this CDR3. V and J are TRBV5-1 and TRBJ1-5, with a tentative D call TRBD1 (6 bases). CDR1 is SGHRS and CDR2 is YFSETQ in the germline V gene. V dropped 0 bases and J dropped 6 bases, with 10 bases sitting between them. This CDR3 spans 14 amino acids. CDR3 sequence: CASSLEGVGQPQHF. The CDR3 nucleotides are TGCGCCAGCAGCTTGGAGGGGGTAGGTCAGCCCCAGCATTTT.

The genes are TRBV18 and TRBJ1-2, with 7 bases lining up with TRBD1. V was clipped by 3 bases and J by 2 bases; unmatched bases: 6. From germline, CDR1 is KGHSH and CDR2 LQKENI. CDR3 length: 15 amino acids. The CDR3 is CASSPFSQGNYGYTF. CDR3 nucleotides: TGTGCCAGCTCACCCTTTTCACAGGGGAACTATGGCTACACCTTC.

Note on this clone: The sample carries other DNA sequences with the same CDR3. J is TRBJ1-2 and V is TRBV9; D is unclear. This CDR3 spans 12 amino acids. With 1 base removed from V and 8 bases from J, the gap between germline ends came to 9 bases. CDR1 SGDLS and CDR2 YYNGEE come from the germline V gene. CDR3 DNA sequence: TGTGCCAGCAGCGTACCAGGTGGGGGCTACACCTTC. Protein product: CASSVPGGGYTF.

The V gene is TRBV10-1, the J gene TRBJ1-5; 7 nucleotides align to TRBD1. Trimming removed 6 bases from V and 2 bases from J; junction bases left unmatched: 1. The CDR3 has 13 residues. In germline, CDR1 is WNHNN, CDR2 SYGVQD (reference sequence). DNA of the CDR3: TGCGCCAGCAGCAGGGGGGGCAATCAGCCCCAGCATTTT. Translation gives CASSRGGNQPQHF.

This chain uses TRBV7-8 with TRBJ2-5, with a weak D call TRBD2 (6 bases). V shed 4 bases and J shed 4 bases, with 25 bases lying between them. Germline CDR1 and CDR2: SGHVS and FQNEAQ. This CDR3 region has 18 residues. CDR3 amino acids: CASSSAQGAAWGGETQYF. For the CDR3, the DNA is TGTGCCAGCAGCTCAGCCCAAGGGGCGGCTTGGGGAGGAGAGACCCAGTACTTC.

The rearrangement uses TRBV5-1 and TRBJ1-3; TRBD1 might be the D (5 bases). CDR3 length equals 15 residues. CDR1 SGHRS and CDR2 YFSETQ come from the germline V gene. V dropped 4 bases and J dropped 7 bases, with 18 bases sitting between them. Here the CDR3 DNA reads TGCGCCAGCAGCCCGGGGACGGACTGGATTAACACCATATATTTT. Translating it yields CASSPGTDWINTIYF.

The J gene is TRBJ2-5, the V gene TRBV28, with 10 bases that match TRBD1. This CDR3 has 17 amino acids. Germline-derived CDR1 and CDR2 are MDHEN and SYDVKM. Losses at the gene ends were 3 bases for V and 5 bases for J; bases not matched to a gene: 12. The CDR3 loop is CASSLNFMGQGSETQYF. The CDR3 DNA reads as TGTGCCAGCAGTTTGAATTTCATGGGACAGGGGTCGGAGACCCAGTACTTC. Variable domain in full (rest from reference TRBV28 and TRBJ2-5): DVKVTQSSRYLVKRTGEKVFLECVQDMDHENMFWYRQDPGLGLRLIYFSYDVKMKEKGDIPEGYSVSREKKERFSLILESASTNQTSMYLCASSLNFMGQGSETQYFGPGTRLLVL.

This clone occurred a few times. The chain links TRBV15 to TRBJ1-2; unclear D gene. Trimming took 0 bases from V and 8 from J, leaving 13 bases between them. Germline V gene sequence: CDR1 LNHNV, CDR2 YYDKDF (reference sequence). The CDR3 is 14 residues long. DNA for the CDR3: TGTGCCACCAGCAGAGATCTAGTACAACGCGGCTACACCTTC. Encoded protein: CATSRDLVQRGYTF.

The chain has TRBV28 and TRBJ1-5, with a possible D match to TRBD1 (6 bases). V was cut by 10 bases and J by 5 bases, with 18 bases left in between. The CDR3 is made up of 14 amino acids. Germline V gene data show CDR1 as MDHEN and CDR2 as SYDVKM. In DNA, the CDR3 is TGTGCCACCCGGGGGGGGCAGGATCATCAGCCCCAGCATTTT. As protein: CATRGGQDHQPQHF.

CDR3 region: CASSLHPPGLADYNEQFF. The CDR3 DNA reads TGTGCCAGCAGCCTACATCCTCCGGGACTAGCGGACTACAATGAGCAGTTCTTC. V and J are TRBV7-3 and TRBJ2-1, with 11 positions matching TRBD2. The germline V gene has CDR1 SGHTA and CDR2 FQGTGA. V shed 5 bases and J 3 bases; nucleotides not matched to a gene: 12. CDR3 size: 18 residues.

This chain links TRBV7-3 with TRBJ2-1; 13 bases fit TRBD2. The CDR3 extends over 15 amino acids. The germline CDR1 and CDR2 sequences are SGHTA and FQGTGA. V gave up 5 bases and J gave up 8 bases; unmatched junction bases: 6. The CDR3 loop reads CASSPRTSGSDEQFF. In nucleotides, the CDR3 is TGTGCCAGCAGCCCTCGGACTAGCGGGAGTGATGAGCAGTTCTTC.

The V and J genes are TRBV25-1 and TRBJ1-5; D call uncertain. The CDR3 is 16 residues long. Trimming shortened V by 4 bases and J by 0 bases, and 13 bases separated the two germline ends. Germline CDR1 MGHDK, CDR2 SYGVNS. The CDR3 region has the DNA TGTGCCAGCAGTGTACCGAAACTGGATAGCAATCAGCCCCAGCATTTT. Protein: CASSVPKLDSNQPQHF.

Points on this clone: Additional DNA sequences in this sample encode the identical CDR3. This chain links TRBV6-1 with TRBJ2-7; the D gene is possibly TRBD1 (5 bases). V was trimmed by 2 bases and J by 3 bases, leaving 5 bases between them. The germline V gene has CDR1 MNHNS and CDR2 SASEGT. The CDR3 runs to 12 residues. CDR3 sequence: CASSERGYEQYF. The CDR3 DNA sequence: TGTGCCAGCAGTGAAAGGGGCTACGAGCAGTACTTC.

J is TRBJ2-7 and V is TRBV19; a weak D match, TRBD2 (5 bases). CDR1 LNHDA and CDR2 SQIVND come from the germline V gene (reference sequence). V lost 4 bases and J 2 bases, leaving 9 bases between the germline ends. This CDR3 region has 13 residues. CDR3 DNA sequence: TGTGCCAGTAGTACCCCGGGGACCTACGAGCAGTACTTC. It is translated as CASSTPGTYEQYF.

Points on this clone: Additional DNA sequences in this sample encode the identical CDR3. The chain combines TRBV6-5 with TRBJ1-3; D uncertain. Trimming left V 3 bases short and J 0 bases short, with 9 bases between. This CDR3 comprises 15 residues. Germline loops: CDR1 MNHEY, CDR2 SVGAGI. The CDR3, as DNA: TGTGCCAGCAGTTATGGACGATTCTCTGGAAACACCATATATTTT. Its translation: CASSYGRFSGNTIYF.

The chain recombines TRBV27 with TRBJ2-2; TRBD2 aligns across 12 bases. Germline lookup yields CDR1 MNHEY and CDR2 SMNVEV (reference sequence). V lost 7 bases and J lost 6; bases outside the gene matches: 12. CDR3 size: 17 residues. DNA for the CDR3: TGTGCCAGCACCGGACTAGCGGGACGCATAGGACCCGGGGAGCTGTTTTTT. It translates to CASTGLAGRIGPGELFF.

The rearrangement joins TRBV10-1 to TRBJ2-5, with 7 bases that match TRBD2. V lost 2 bases and J lost 5; bases outside the gene matches: 11. The CDR3 contains 16 residues. Per the germline V gene, CDR1 is WNHNN and CDR2 is SYGVQD (reference sequence). In nucleotides, the CDR3 is TGCGCCAGCAGTGAGGGACGTCGGGGGGATGGGGAGACCCAGTACTTC. Its translation is CASSEGRRGDGETQYF.

This clone was seen only once. V and J are TRBV11-2 and TRBJ2-7; TRBD1 might be the D (5 bases). Germline values: CDR1 SGHAT, CDR2 FQNNGV. The CDR3 is 17 residues long. Trimming removed 2 bases at V and 3 bases at J, with 20 bases between. Here the CDR3 reads CASSLSRAKAPRYEQYF. DNA of the CDR3: TGTGCCAGCAGCTTATCCAGGGCCAAGGCCCCCCGCTACGAGCAGTACTTC.